This passage covers 15 T cell receptor beta chains from one sample sequenced in a study of early T cells in non-severe SARS-CoV-2 infection. TCRdb re-analysed the 5' RACE reads in MiXCR, keeping a single row per CDR3 protein. The sample contains tens of thousands of distinct CDR3 sequences, approximately 14% of which appear only once. The sequencing input was whole blood. These receptors all stem from an adult who was a healthcare worker with PCR-confirmed SARS-CoV-2 infection or an uninfected control (not recorded which).

This clonotype showed up just a few times. The chain has TRBV3-1 and TRBJ2-1; D may correspond to TRBD1 or TRBD2 (6 bases each). CDR3 size: 16 residues. Trimming pared 0 bases from V and 4 bases from J, leaving 13 bases between. The germline gives CDR1 LGHDT, CDR2 YNNKEL (reference sequence). The CDR3 nucleotides read TGTGCCAGCAGCCAAGATGCCGGGGGCCCTTACAATGAGCAGTTCTTC. This sequence encodes CASSQDAGGPYNEQFF.

This clonotype showed up many times. This chain uses TRBV28 with TRBJ2-1; tentative D call: TRBD1 (5 bases). The V gene lost 5 bases and the J gene lost 8 bases, with 10 bases spanning the gap. This CDR3 is 12 amino acids long. The germline V gene has CDR1 MDHEN and CDR2 SYDVKM. CDR3 coding DNA: TGTGCCAGCAGTCAGCCAGGGTATGAGCAGTTCTTC. Protein product: CASSQPGYEQFF.

The rearrangement links TRBV7-9 to TRBJ2-6; no clear D. Per germline, CDR1 SEHNR and CDR2 FQNEAQ (reference sequence). V lost 7 bases and J 6 bases, leaving 13 bases between the germline ends. This CDR3 has 14 amino acids. As DNA, the CDR3 is TGTGCCAGCACCCGTGACCCTGTGGCCAACGTCCTGACTTTC. Its translation: CASTRDPVANVLTF.

This clonotype was seen many times. V gene TRBV5-1 combines with J gene TRBJ2-3; maybe TRBD2 (6 bases). Germline lookup yields CDR1 SGHRS and CDR2 YFSETQ. The CDR3 is 15 amino acids. V was trimmed by 1 base and J by 2 bases, leaving 11 bases between them. The CDR3 sequence: CASSLLAEYTDTQYF. For the CDR3, the DNA is TGCGCCAGCAGCTTGTTAGCGGAATACACAGATACGCAGTATTTT.

This sequence joins TRBV25-1 and TRBJ1-1, with D unresolved. The CDR3 runs 13 residues. Germline V CDR1 and CDR2: MGHDK, SYGVNS. Trimming left V 4 bases short and J 2 bases short, with 8 bases between. The DNA of the CDR3 is TGTGCCAGCAGTGTGGGAGTTAACACTGAAGCTTTCTTT. Amino acids: CASSVGVNTEAFF.

The chain employs TRBV7-2 and TRBJ1-2; tentatively, D is TRBD1 (6 bases). Germline V gene data show CDR1 as SGHTA and CDR2 as FQGNSA. V was clipped by 2 bases and J by 5 bases, with 15 bases between them. The CDR3 has 15 residues. The CDR3 nucleotides are TGTGCCAGCAGCTTAAGTGGAGGGGGAAGGTATGGCTACACCTTC. The encoded protein is CASSLSGGGRYGYTF.

This clonotype was seen ten or more times. This chain links TRBV3-1 with TRBJ1-5, with 10 bases that match TRBD1. The germline gives CDR1 LGHDT, CDR2 YNNKEL (reference sequence). J gave up 0 bases and V 0 bases, and 8 bases lay outside the gene matches. The CDR3 contains 19 residues. CDR3 sequence: CASSQDGTGAAFSNQPQHF. DNA for the CDR3: TGTGCCAGCAGCCAAGACGGGACAGGGGCTGCCTTTAGCAATCAGCCCCAGCATTTT. The whole variable domain, filled in from reference TRBV3-1 and TRBJ1-5, reads DTAVSQTPKYLVTQMGNDKSIKCEQNLGHDTMYWYKQDSKKFLKIMFSYNNKELIINETVPNRFSPKSPDKAHLNLHINSLELGDSAVYFCASSQDGTGAAFSNQPQHFGDGTRLSIL.

The V call is TRBV11-1, the J call TRBJ2-3; D might be TRBD2 (6 bases). Germline CDR1 reads SGHAT; CDR2 reads FQDESV (reference sequence). The V end was cut by 4 bases, the J end by 2 bases, with 13 bases between. The CDR3 is 15 residues long. CDR3 bases: TGTGCCAGCAGCTCGAGCGGGTTGAACACAGATACGCAGTATTTT. The encoded protein is CASSSSGLNTDTQYF.

This chain uses TRBV7-9 with TRBJ2-5; D gene unclear. Per germline, CDR1 SEHNR and CDR2 FQNEAQ (reference sequence). CDR3 length: 11 residues. With 4 bases removed from V and 3 bases from J, the gap between germline ends came to 3 bases. CDR3 residues: CASSSKETQYF. The DNA of the CDR3 is TGTGCCAGCAGCTCCAAAGAGACCCAGTACTTC.

This clonotype was seen ten or more times. This chain links TRBV7-9 with TRBJ2-3, with unresolved D. The V gene lost 9 bases and the J gene lost 1 base, with 11 bases spanning the gap. The CDR3 spans 13 residues. CDR1 and CDR2 from the germline V gene are SEHNR and FQNEAQ (reference sequence). CDR3 loop: CASKPGGTDTQYF. The DNA for the CDR3 is TGTGCCAGTAAACCCGGAGGCACAGATACGCAGTATTTT.

To note about this clonotype: One end of the junction fails to match germline, which may point to a read error. The rearrangement links TRBV7-9 to TRBJ2-6, with D possibly being TRBD1 (5 bases). The CDR3 has 16 amino acids. The germline V gene has CDR1 SEHNR and CDR2 FQNEAQ (reference sequence). The CDR3 nucleotides read TGTGCCAGCAGCGAGACAGCCTCCTCTGTGGCCAACGTCCTGACTTTC. Translated: CASSETASSVANVLTF.

This clonotype was picked up many times. V usage is TRBV20-1 and J usage is TRBJ2-2; D is perhaps TRBD1 (5 bases). Trimming removed 6 bases from V and 0 bases from J, with 11 bases in between. The CDR3 consists of 14 residues. Germline V gene sequence: CDR1 DFQATT, CDR2 SNEGSKA (reference sequence). In nucleotides, the CDR3 is TGCAGTGCGCCCGACAGAGCGAACACCGGGGAGCTGTTTTTT. It encodes CSAPDRANTGELFF.

This clonotype was counted only a few times. The chain employs TRBV7-9 and TRBJ2-3; D perhaps matches TRBD2 (6 bases). Germline V lookup: CDR1 SEHNR, CDR2 FQNEAQ (reference sequence). V gave up 5 bases and J gave up 0 bases, with 18 bases separating them. The CDR3 loop spans 17 amino acids. The CDR3 sequence: CASSLGGSNPSTDTQYF. Here the CDR3 DNA reads TGTGCCAGCAGCCTTGGGGGGTCCAATCCTAGCACAGATACGCAGTATTTT. Supplemented by reference TRBV7-9 and TRBJ2-3, the full variable domain reads DTGVSQNPRHKITKRGQNVTFRCDPISEHNRLYWYRQTLGQGPEFLTYFQNEAQLEKSRLLSDRFSAERPKGSFSTLEIQRTEQGDSAMYLCASSLGGSNPSTDTQYFGPGTRLTVL.

The rearrangement uses TRBV28 and TRBJ1-2; maybe TRBD1 (5 bases). The CDR3 spans 13 residues. V lost 7 bases to trimming and J lost 8 bases, with 17 bases between them. In germline, CDR1 is MDHEN, CDR2 SYDVKM. Here the CDR3 DNA reads TGTGCCAGCACCCCCCACAGGATGAAGGGCTACACCTTC. Protein: CASTPHRMKGYTF.

The genes are TRBV11-3 and TRBJ2-5; 7 bases align to TRBD1. This CDR3 has 15 residues. Losses at the gene ends were 3 bases for V and 2 bases for J; bases not matched to a gene: 6. Looked up from germline, CDR1 is SGHNT and CDR2 is YENEEA. The CDR3 bases are TGTGCCAGCAGCTTGGGGACAGCACAACAAGAGACCCAGTACTTC. This codes for CASSLGTAQQETQYF.